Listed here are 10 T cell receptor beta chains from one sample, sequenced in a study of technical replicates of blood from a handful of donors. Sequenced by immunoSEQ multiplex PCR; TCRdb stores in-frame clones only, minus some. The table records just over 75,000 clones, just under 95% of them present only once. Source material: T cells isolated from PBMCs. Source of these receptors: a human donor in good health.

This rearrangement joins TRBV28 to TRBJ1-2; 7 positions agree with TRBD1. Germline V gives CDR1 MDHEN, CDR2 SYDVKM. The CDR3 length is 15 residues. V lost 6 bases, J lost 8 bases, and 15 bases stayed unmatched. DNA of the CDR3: TGTGCCAGCAGCTACCGGCTTCAGGGGGGTGAAGGCTACACCTTC. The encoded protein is CASSYRLQGGEGYTF.

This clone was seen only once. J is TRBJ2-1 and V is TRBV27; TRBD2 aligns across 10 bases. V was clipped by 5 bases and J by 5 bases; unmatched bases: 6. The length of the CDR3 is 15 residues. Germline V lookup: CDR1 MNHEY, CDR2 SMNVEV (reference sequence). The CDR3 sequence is CASSPGTSANNEQFF. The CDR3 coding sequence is TGTGCCAGCAGTCCGGGGACTAGCGCCAACAATGAGCAGTTCTTC.

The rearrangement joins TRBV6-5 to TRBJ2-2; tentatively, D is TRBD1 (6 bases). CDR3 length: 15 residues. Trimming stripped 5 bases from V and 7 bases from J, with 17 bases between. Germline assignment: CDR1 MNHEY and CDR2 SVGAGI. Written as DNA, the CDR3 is TGTGCCAGCAGTCTTACAGGGTACGGTGGCGGGGAGCTGTTTTTT. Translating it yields CASSLTGYGGGELFF.

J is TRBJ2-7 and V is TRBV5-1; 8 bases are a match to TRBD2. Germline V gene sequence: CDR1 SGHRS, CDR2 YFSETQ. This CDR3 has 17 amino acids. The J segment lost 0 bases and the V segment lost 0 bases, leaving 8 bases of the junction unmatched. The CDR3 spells CASSLAHKREHSYEQYF. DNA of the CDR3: TGCGCCAGCAGCTTGGCACACAAGCGGGAGCACTCCTACGAGCAGTACTTC.

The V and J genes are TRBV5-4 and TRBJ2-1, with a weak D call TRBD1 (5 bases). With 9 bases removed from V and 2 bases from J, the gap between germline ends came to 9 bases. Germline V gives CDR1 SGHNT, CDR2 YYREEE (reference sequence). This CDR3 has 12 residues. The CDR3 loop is CATTTAYNEQFF. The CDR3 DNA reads TGTGCCACCACGACAGCCTACAATGAGCAGTTCTTC.

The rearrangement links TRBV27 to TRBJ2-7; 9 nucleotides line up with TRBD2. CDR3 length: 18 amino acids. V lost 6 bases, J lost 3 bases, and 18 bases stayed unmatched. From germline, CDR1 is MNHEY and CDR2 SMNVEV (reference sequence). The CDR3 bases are TGTGCCAGCAGCTCACGGACGGGGATAGCGGGAGCACACTACGAGCAGTACTTC. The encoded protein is CASSSRTGIAGAHYEQYF.

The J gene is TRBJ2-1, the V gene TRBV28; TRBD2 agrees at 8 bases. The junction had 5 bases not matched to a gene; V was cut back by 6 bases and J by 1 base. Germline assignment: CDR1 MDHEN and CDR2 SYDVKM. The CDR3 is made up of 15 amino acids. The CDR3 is CASRTPSGSYNEQFF. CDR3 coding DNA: TGTGCCAGCAGGACGCCTAGCGGGTCCTACAATGAGCAGTTCTTC.

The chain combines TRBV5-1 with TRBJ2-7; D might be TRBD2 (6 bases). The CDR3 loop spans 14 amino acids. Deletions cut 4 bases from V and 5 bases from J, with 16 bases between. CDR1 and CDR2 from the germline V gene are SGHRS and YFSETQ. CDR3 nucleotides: TGCGCCAGCAGCCCAGTAGGACTAAACAACGAGCAGTACTTC. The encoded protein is CASSPVGLNNEQYF.

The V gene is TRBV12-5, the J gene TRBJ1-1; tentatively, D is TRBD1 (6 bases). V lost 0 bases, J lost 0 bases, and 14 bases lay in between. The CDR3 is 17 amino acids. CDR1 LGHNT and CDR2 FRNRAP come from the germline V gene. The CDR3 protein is CASGLVISTGMNTEAFF. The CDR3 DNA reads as TGTGCTAGTGGTTTGGTAATCTCGACAGGAATGAACACTGAAGCTTTCTTT.

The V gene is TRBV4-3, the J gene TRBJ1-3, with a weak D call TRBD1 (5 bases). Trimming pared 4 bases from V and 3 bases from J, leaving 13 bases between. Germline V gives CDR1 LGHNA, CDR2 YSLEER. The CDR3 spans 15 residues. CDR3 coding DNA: TGCGCCAGCAGCCTGGACAACGGGTATGGAAACACCATATATTTT. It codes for CASSLDNGYGNTIYF.